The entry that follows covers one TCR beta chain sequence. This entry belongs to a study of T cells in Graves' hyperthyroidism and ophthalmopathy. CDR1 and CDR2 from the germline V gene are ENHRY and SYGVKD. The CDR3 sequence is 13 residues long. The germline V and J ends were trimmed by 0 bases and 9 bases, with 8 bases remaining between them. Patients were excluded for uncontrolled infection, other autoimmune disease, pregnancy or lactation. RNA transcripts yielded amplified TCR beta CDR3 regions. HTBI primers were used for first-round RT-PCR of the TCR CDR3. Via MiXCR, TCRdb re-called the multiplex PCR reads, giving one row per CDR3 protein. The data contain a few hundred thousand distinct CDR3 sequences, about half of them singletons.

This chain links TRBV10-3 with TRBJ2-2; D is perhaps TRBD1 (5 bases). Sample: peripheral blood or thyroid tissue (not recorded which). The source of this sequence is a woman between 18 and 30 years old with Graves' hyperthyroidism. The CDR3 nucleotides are TGTGCCATCAGTGAGTCGGCGGACAGGGAGCTGTTTTTT. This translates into CAISESADRELFF.